This T cell receptor beta chain was obtained from a study of monozygotic twins with cystic fibrosis. Study information: With roughly 16 PCR cycles, barcoded libraries came from around 2.9 micrograms of fragmented DNA.

The data were produced by immunoSEQ multiplex PCR, yet TCRdb's version contains in-frame clones alone and is incomplete. Of some 10,000 clones in the sample, 70% to 90% are singletons; the top ten hold around 0.5%. Findings of the study overall: Clonality was generally low (median about 0.0097), higher in the most severe patients. J usage was most co-twin-similar in 8 of 16 pairs, V in 13.

Per germline, CDR1 MNHEY and CDR2 SVGAGI. V was cut by 4 bases and J by 3 bases, with 9 bases left in between. CDR3 length: 13 amino acids. Comment on this clone: Its antigen is unidentified. The same CDR3 can be traced to other DNA sequences in this sample.

The V gene is TRBV6-5, the J gene TRBJ1-1; TRBD1 might be the D (5 bases). The sample taken for sequencing was blood. The sequence came from a man younger than 35 with cystic fibrosis. Written as DNA, the CDR3 is TGTGCCAGCAGTTCAGGGAGGTACACTGAAGCTTTCTTT. It yields the protein CASSSGRYTEAFF.